The entry below describes one T cell receptor (beta chain). This entry belongs to a study of shared clonotypes between healthy human individuals. TCRdb keeps only in-frame clones here, not all; method: immunoSEQ multiplex PCR. The sample has approximately 2,000,000 clones; less than 95% are singletons. The source material was naive CD4+ T cells from PBMCs. The subset here: CD45RA+ positively selected. The TCR sequence derives from a man younger than 35 in good health. Some clones in this sample may be carry-over from other donors' samples.

CDR3 bases: TGCGCCAGCAGCTTTCTTGCCGTCTCGACAGGTGGGCATGAGCAGTTCTTC. As protein: CASSFLAVSTGGHEQFF. The chain recombines TRBV5-1 with TRBJ2-1; D possibly corresponds to TRBD1 (6 bases). This CDR3 is 17 amino acids long. Deletions cut 2 bases from V and 8 bases from J, with 23 bases between. Germline V gene lookup returns CDR1 SGHRS and CDR2 YFSETQ.